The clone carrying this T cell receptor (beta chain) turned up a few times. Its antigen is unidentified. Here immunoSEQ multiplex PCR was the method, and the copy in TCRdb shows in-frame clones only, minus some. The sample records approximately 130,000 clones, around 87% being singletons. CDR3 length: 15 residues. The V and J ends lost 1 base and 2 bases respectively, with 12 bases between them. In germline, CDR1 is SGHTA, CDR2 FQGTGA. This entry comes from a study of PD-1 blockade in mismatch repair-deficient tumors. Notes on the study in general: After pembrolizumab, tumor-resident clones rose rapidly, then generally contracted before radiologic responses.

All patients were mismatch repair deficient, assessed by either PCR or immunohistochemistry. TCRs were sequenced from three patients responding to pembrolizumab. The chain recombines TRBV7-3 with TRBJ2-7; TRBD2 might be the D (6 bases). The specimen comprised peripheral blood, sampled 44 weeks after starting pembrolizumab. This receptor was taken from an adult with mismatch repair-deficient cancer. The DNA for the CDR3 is TGTGCCAGCAGCTTAATGGGAGGTGGGGCCTACGAGCAGTACTTC. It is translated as CASSLMGGGAYEQYF. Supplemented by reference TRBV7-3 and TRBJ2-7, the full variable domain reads GAGVSQTPSNKVTEKGKYVELRCDPISGHTALYWYRQSLGQGPEFLIYFQGTGAADDSGLPNDRFFAVRPEGSVSTLKIQRTERGDSAVYLCASSLMGGGAYEQYFGPGTRLTVT.